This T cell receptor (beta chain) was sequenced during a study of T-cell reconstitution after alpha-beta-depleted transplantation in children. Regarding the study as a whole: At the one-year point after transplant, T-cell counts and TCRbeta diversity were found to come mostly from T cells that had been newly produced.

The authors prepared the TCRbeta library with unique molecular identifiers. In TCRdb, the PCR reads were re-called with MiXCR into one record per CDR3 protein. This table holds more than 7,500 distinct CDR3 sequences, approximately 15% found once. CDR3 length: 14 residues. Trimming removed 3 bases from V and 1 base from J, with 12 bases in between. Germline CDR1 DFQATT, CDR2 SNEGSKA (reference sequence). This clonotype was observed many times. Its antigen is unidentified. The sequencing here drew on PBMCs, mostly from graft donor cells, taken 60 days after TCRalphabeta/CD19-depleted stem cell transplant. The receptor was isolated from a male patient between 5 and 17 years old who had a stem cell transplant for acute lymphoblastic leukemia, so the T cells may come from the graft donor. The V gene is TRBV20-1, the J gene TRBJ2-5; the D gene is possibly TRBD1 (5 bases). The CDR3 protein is CSASVRRGQETQYF. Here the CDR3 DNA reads TGCAGTGCTAGTGTCCGAAGGGGCCAAGAGACCCAGTACTTC.